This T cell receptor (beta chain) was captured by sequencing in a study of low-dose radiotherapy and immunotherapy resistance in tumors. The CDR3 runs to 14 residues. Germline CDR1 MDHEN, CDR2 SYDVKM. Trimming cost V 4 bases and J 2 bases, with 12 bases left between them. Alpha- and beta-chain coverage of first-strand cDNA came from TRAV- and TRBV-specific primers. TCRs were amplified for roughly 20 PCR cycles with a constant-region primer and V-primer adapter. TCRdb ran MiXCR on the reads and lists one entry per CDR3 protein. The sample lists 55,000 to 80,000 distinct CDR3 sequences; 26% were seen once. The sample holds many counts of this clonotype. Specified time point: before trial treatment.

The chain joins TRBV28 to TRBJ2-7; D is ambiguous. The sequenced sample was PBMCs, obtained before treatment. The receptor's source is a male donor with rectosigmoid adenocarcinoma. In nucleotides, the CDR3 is TGTGCCAGCAGTTCCCCACCCCGGGCCTACGAGCAGTACTTC. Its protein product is CASSSPPRAYEQYF.